This TCR beta chain was obtained from a study of T cells in Graves' hyperthyroidism and ophthalmopathy. Study-level results: Model output signaled ophthalmopathy a median about seven months ahead of onset.

Trimming left V 5 bases short and J 3 bases short, with 14 bases between. CDR3 length: 15 residues. The investigators amplified TCR beta CDR3 regions from RNA transcripts. HTBI primers were used for first-round RT-PCR of the TCR CDR3. TCRdb reprocessed the multiplex PCR reads with MiXCR, giving one entry per CDR3 protein. Of hundreds of thousands of distinct CDR3 sequences detected, around 15% appear once; the ten largest clones hold around 3.5%. This clonotype was counted at least ten times. The target antigen is unknown. Each diagnosis drew on symptoms, thyroxine, TRAb, thyroid ultrasound and orbital computed tomography findings.

This clonotype was obtained from a woman aged 35 to 49 with Graves' ophthalmopathy. The sequencing input was blood. The chain links TRBV12-3 or TRBV12-4 to TRBJ1-5, with D maybe TRBD1 (5 bases). The CDR3 region is CASSPSARANQPQHF. The CDR3 nucleotides are TGTGCCAGCAGTCCCTCTGCCAGGGCCAATCAGCCCCAGCATTTT.